The present T cell receptor beta chain was sequenced within a study of blood T cell repertoires in COVID-19. Turning to the study itself: Sources were T cells, B-cell-depleted T cells, or PBMCs; the material itself was cDNA or gDNA.

This clone was detected once. The germline CDR1 and CDR2 sequences are MDHEN and SYDVKM. V shed 3 bases and J 10 bases; nucleotides not matched to a gene: 16. This CDR3 comprises 17 residues. TCRdb keeps only in-frame clones here, not all; method: immunoSEQ multiplex PCR. The sample shows about 260,000 clones, about nine tenths of them seen only once. The chain recombines TRBV28 with TRBJ2-1, with TRBD2 identical over 9 bases. This receptor was identified in a man aged 35 to 55 who had recovered from COVID-19. Sequencing was done on a sample of peripheral blood. The CDR3 DNA is TGTGCCAGCAGTTTTACCCCCCAGCGGGAGGCACTTTACGAGCAGTTCTTC. It encodes CASSFTPQREALYEQFF.